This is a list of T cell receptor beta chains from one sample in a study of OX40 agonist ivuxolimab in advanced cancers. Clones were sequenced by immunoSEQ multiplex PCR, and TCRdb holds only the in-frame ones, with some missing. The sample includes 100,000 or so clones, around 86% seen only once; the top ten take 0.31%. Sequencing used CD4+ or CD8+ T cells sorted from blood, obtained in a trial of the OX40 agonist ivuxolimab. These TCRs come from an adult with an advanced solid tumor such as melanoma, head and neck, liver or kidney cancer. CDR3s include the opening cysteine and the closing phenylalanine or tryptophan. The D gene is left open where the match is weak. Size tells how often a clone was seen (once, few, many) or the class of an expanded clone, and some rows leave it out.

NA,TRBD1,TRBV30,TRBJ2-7,CAWSGGQGTYEQYF,TGTGCCTGGAGCGGAGGACAGGGGACCTACGAGCAGTACTTC
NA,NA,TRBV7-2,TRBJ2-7,CASSLAGGVSANSYEQYF,TGTGCCAGCAGCTTAGCTGGAGGTGTTAGCGCCAACTCCTACGAGCAGTACTTC
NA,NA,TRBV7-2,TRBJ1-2,CASSPLSGGGGGYTF,TGTGCCAGCAGCCCTCTCTCGGGGGGAGGAGGTGGCTACACCTTC
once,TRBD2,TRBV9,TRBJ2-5,CASSEGTSGGARETQYF,TGTGCCAGCAGCGAGGGGACTAGCGGGGGGGCTAGGGAGACCCAGTACTTC
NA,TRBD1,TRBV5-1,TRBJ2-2,CASSLGDRNTGELFF,TGCGCCAGCAGCTTGGGGGACAGGAACACCGGGGAGCTGTTTTTT
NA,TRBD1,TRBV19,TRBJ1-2,CASSLAGTGGYGYTF,TGTGCCAGTAGTCTCGCCGGGACAGGGGGCTACGGCTACACCTTC
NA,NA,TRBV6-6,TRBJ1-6,CASSLRDGLNSPLHF,TGTGCCAGCAGCCTCCGGGACGGCCTTAATTCACCCCTCCACTTT
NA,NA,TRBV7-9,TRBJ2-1,CASSLKGYGGGANEQFF,TGTGCCAGCAGCTTAAAAGGGTACGGGGGCGGGGCTAATGAGCAGTTCTTC
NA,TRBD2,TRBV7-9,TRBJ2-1,CASSFPGGGPNNEQFF,TGTGCCAGCAGCTTTCCCGGGGGGGGGCCTAACAATGAGCAGTTCTTC
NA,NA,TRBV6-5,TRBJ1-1,CASSYSAGMNTEAFF,TGTGCCAGCAGTTACTCGGCAGGGATGAACACTGAAGCTTTCTTT
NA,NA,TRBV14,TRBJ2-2,CASSPLEIVGELFF,TGTGCCAGCAGCCCACTAGAAATCGTCGGGGAGCTGTTTTTT
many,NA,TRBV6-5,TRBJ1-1,CASSYEGGSSEAFF,TGTGCCAGCAGTTACGAGGGGGGTTCTTCTGAAGCTTTCTTT
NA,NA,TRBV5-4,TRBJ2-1,CASSLEQGRGHEQFF,TGTGCCAGCAGCTTGGAGCAGGGAAGGGGCCATGAGCAGTTCTTC
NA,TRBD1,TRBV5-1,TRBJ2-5,CASSLVAKQGQETQYF,TGCGCCAGCAGCTTGGTGGCAAAACAGGGGCAAGAGACCCAGTACTTC
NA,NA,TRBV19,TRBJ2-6,CASTGTPPLANVLTF,TGTGCCAGTACTGGTACTCCCCCCTTAGCCAACGTCCTGACTTTC
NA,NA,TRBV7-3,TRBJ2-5,CASSKGGRETQYF,TGTGCCAGCAGCAAGGGGGGCCGAGAGACCCAGTACTTC
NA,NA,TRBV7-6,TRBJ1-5,CASSQEGGQPQHF,TGTGCCAGCAGCCAGGAGGGGGGCCAGCCCCAGCATTTT
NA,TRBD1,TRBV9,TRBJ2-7,CASSVGDRAYEQYF,TGTGCCAGCAGCGTAGGGGACAGGGCTTACGAGCAGTACTTC
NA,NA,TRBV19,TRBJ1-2,CASMEQGRGEGYTF,TGTGCCAGTATGGAGCAGGGAAGGGGTGAGGGCTACACCTTC
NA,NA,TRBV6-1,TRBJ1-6,CASNSGAPLHF,TGTGCCAGCAACTCAGGGGCACCCCTCCACTTT
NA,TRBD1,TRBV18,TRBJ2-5,CASSLQGEIGETQYF,TGTGCCAGCTCACTTCAGGGGGAAATAGGGGAGACCCAGTACTTC
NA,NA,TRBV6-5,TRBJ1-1,CASSSHRVGNTEAFF,TGTGCCAGCAGTTCGCACAGGGTTGGGAACACTGAAGCTTTCTTT
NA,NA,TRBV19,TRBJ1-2,CASTSPGIGYTF,TGTGCCAGTACCTCGCCAGGGATCGGCTACACCTTC
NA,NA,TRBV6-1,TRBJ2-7,CASTRGYEQYF,TGTGCCAGCACTCGTGGATACGAGCAGTACTTC
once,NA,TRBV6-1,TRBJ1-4,CASGGVANEKLFF,TGTGCCAGCGGGGGGGTGGCTAATGAAAAACTGTTTTTT
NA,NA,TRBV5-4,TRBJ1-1,CASSGGGRNTEAFF,TGTGCCAGCAGCGGCGGGGGAAGGAACACTGAAGCTTTCTTT
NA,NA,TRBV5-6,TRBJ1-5,CASSLVGDRNQPQHF,TGTGCCAGCAGCTTGGTGGGGGACCGAAATCAGCCCCAGCATTTT
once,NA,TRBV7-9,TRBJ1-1,CASSLALNTEAFF,TGTGCCAGCAGCTTAGCCTTAAACACTGAAGCTTTCTTT
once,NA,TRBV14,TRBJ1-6,CASSQGPGLSLHF,TGTGCCAGCAGCCAAGGGCCGGGTCTGTCCCTCCACTTT
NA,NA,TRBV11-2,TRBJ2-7,CASSSRVVGGYEQYF,TGTGCCAGCAGCTCTAGGGTGGTAGGGGGCTACGAGCAGTACTTC
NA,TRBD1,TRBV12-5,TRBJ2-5,CASGGGTGRTQETQYF,TGTGCTAGTGGTGGTGGGACAGGGAGGACCCAAGAGACCCAGTACTTC
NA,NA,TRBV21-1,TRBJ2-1,CASSKGDTVRGIYSYNEQFF,TGTGCCAGCAGCAAAGGGGATACTGTGCGGGGGATTTACTCCTACAATGAGCAGTTCTTC
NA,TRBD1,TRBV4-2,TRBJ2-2,CASSQALSDRGPSSNTGELFF,TGTGCCAGCAGCCAAGCCTTGTCGGACAGGGGGCCAAGTTCGAACACCGGGGAGCTGTTTTTT
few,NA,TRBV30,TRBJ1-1,CAWSVSGASAFF,TGTGCCTGGAGTGTATCGGGCGCTTCAGCTTTCTTT
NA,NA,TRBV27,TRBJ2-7,CASSQTGTGEYF,TGTGCCAGCAGCCAGACAGGGACTGGCGAGTACTTC
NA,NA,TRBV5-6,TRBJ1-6,CASSLVGGSYNSPLHF,TGTGCCAGCAGCTTGGTGGGGGGCTCCTATAATTCACCCCTCCACTTT
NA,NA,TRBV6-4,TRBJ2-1,CASSDSSSSLHREQFF,TGTGCCAGCAGTGACTCGAGTTCGTCGCTCCACAGGGAGCAGTTCTTC
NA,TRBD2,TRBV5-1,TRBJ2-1,CASSFGGAAYNEQFF,TGCGCCAGCAGCTTCGGGGGGGCCGCATACAATGAGCAGTTCTTC
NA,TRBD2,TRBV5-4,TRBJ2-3,CASSPGGASGVLDTQYF,TGTGCCAGCAGCCCCGGCGGGGCTAGCGGGGTGCTGGATACGCAGTATTTT
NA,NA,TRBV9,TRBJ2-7,CASSPTPGGYEQYF,TGTGCCAGCAGCCCTACCCCAGGAGGCTACGAGCAGTACTTC
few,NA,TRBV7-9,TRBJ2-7,CASSWHRERGHQQYF,TGTGCCAGCAGCTGGCACCGGGAACGGGGGCATCAGCAGTACTTC
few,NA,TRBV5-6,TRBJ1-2,CASSLRQSKGGYTF,TGTGCCAGCAGCTTACGACAGAGCAAGGGCGGCTACACCTTC
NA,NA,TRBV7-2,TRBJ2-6,CASSSPLSGANVLTF,TGTGCCAGCAGCTCCCCACTTTCTGGGGCCAACGTCCTGACTTTC
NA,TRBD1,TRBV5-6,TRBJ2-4,CASSLAGDRAIQYF,TGTGCCAGCAGCTTAGCCGGGGACAGGGCCATTCAGTACTTC
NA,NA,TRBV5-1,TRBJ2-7,CASSSGPGSYEQYF,TGCGCCAGCAGCTCCGGTCCAGGCTCCTACGAGCAGTACTTC
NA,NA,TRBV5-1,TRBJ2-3,CASSFGTRTQYF,TGCGCCAGCAGCTTCGGAACGCGTACGCAGTATTTT
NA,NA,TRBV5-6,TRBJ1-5,CASSLGGVGESNQPQHF,TGTGCCAGCAGCTTGGGTGGGGTAGGGGAAAGCAATCAGCCCCAGCATTTT
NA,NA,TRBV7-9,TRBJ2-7,CASSLGTTSSGSGEQYF,TGTGCCAGCAGCTTAGGGACTACTAGTTCTGGATCGGGCGAGCAGTACTTC
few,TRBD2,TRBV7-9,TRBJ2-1,CASNDPSGVPVGHNEQFF,TGTGCCAGCAACGATCCCAGCGGGGTCCCGGTGGGGCACAATGAGCAGTTCTTC
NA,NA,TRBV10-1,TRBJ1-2,CASSGIPGSGYTF,TGCGCCAGCAGTGGCATACCAGGTTCGGGCTACACCTTC
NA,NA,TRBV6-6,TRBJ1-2,CASTGVGENYGYTF,TGTGCCAGCACGGGAGTGGGGGAGAACTATGGCTACACCTTC
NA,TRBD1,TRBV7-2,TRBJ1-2,CASSSWTGGARNYGYTF,TGTGCCAGCAGCTCTTGGACAGGGGGCGCACGGAACTATGGCTACACCTTC
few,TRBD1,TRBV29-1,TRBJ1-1,CSGGTALNTEAFF,TGCAGCGGGGGGACAGCGCTGAACACTGAAGCTTTCTTT
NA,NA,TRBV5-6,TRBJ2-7,CASSSKTDSYEQYF,TGTGCCAGCAGCTCGAAGACGGATTCCTACGAGCAGTACTTC
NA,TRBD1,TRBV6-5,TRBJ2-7,CASSPGQGRYEQYF,TGTGCCAGCAGTCCCGGACAGGGCAGGTACGAGCAGTACTTC
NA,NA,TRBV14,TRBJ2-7,CASSHRTVTYEQYF,TGTGCCAGCAGCCACAGGACCGTTACCTACGAGCAGTACTTC
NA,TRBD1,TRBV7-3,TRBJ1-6,CASSPQGDYNSPLHF,TGTGCCAGCAGCCCACAGGGGGACTATAATTCACCCCTCCACTTT
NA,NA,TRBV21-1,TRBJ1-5,CASSKGRHGHPHSNQPQHF,TGTGCCAGCAGCAAAGGCAGGCATGGGCATCCCCATAGCAATCAGCCCCAGCATTTT
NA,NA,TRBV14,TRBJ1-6,CASSPRRGPYNSPLHF,TGTGCCAGCAGCCCCCGGCGGGGCCCCTATAATTCACCCCTCCACTTT